Below, one T cell receptor (beta chain) is given with its context. Measured with immunoSEQ multiplex PCR; TCRdb has only the in-frame clones, and not every one. The table includes 75,000 to 95,000 clones, around 74% detected once. These data are taken from a study of blood T cell repertoires in COVID-19. A Seattle source enrolled patients during active infection and followed them longitudinally. V was cut by 6 bases and J by 5 bases, with 13 bases left in between. This CDR3 spans 13 amino acids. Sequenced input: peripheral blood. This sequence joins TRBV12-3 or TRBV12-4 and TRBJ1-2, with a possible D match to TRBD1 (5 bases). The sequence was collected from a man in his sixties or seventies with COVID-19, enrolled during active disease. The CDR3 DNA reads TGTGCCAGCAGGCGGGGCTTAGTGTATGGCTACACCTTC. It is translated as CASRRGLVYGYTF.